The rows below give T cell receptor beta chains drawn from one sample of a study of somatic mutations in cytotoxic T cells in rheumatoid arthritis. Produced via immunoSEQ multiplex PCR; TCRdb's table is partial and in-frame only. The sample has under 20,000 clones; 85% are singletons. The specimen was CD8+ T cells sorted from blood. The receptors come from a woman in her forties with rheumatoid arthritis. Each CDR3 is given with its conserved first and last residue. The D gene is left open where the match is weak. A clone size is listed for some rows: how often the clone was seen (once, few, many), or a class if it is expanded.

j_call clone_size v_call d_call cdr3_aa cdr3_nt
TRBJ1-1 . TRBV4-1 . CASSLGRGGREAFF TGCGCCAGCAGCCTGGGGCGAGGGGGTAGGGAAGCTTTCTTT
TRBJ2-3 once TRBV9 . CASSVGGVSTDTQYF TGTGCCAGCAGCGTAGGCGGGGTTAGCACAGATACGCAGTATTTT
TRBJ2-3 . TRBV4-1 TRBD1 CASSQGTGVITDTQYF TGCGCCAGCAGCCAGGGGACAGGGGTCATCACAGATACGCAGTATTTT
TRBJ2-6 . TRBV9 TRBD1 CASSGRRGGGSGANVLTF TGTGCCAGCAGCGGGCGAAGAGGGGGCGGCTCTGGGGCCAACGTCCTGACTTTC
TRBJ2-2 . TRBV4-1 . CASSQATGELFF TGCGCCAGCAGTCAGGCCACCGGGGAGCTGTTTTTT
TRBJ2-4 . TRBV6-5 TRBD2 CASSGLLGGDDIQYF TGTGCCAGCAGTGGTCTACTGGGGGGGGACGACATTCAGTACTTC
TRBJ1-5 . TRBV2 TRBD1 CASRGPDRGDNQPQHF TGTGCCAGCAGGGGTCCTGACAGGGGCGACAATCAGCCCCAGCATTTT
TRBJ1-2 . TRBV4-1 . CASSQEMATGYTF TGCGCCAGCAGCCAAGAAATGGCCACCGGCTACACCTTC
TRBJ1-1 . TRBV4-1 TRBD1 CATQRATGANTEAFF TGCGCCACCCAGAGGGCGACAGGGGCGAACACTGAAGCTTTCTTT
TRBJ1-6 . TRBV21-1 . CASSKGQGDSPLHF TGTGCCAGCAGCAAAGGACAGGGGGATTCACCCCTCCACTTT
TRBJ1-2 once TRBV19 TRBD1 CASSPGQGGSYGYTF TGTGCCAGTAGTCCGGGACAGGGCGGGAGCTATGGCTACACCTTC
TRBJ2-7 . TRBV27 TRBD1 CASSLVQGARYEQYF TGTGCCAGCAGTTTAGTTCAGGGGGCGCGGTACGAGCAGTACTTC
TRBJ1-1 . TRBV29-1 TRBD1 CSVAYTGDHMEAFF TGCAGCGTTGCTTATACAGGGGATCACATGGAAGCTTTCTTT
TRBJ2-2 once TRBV5-1 . CANLPKSGGPNTGELFF TGCGCCAACCTACCCAAATCGGGGGGCCCGAACACCGGGGAGCTGTTTTTT
TRBJ1-2 . TRBV6-5 TRBD1 CASRGTDDDGYTF TGTGCCAGCAGGGGGACAGACGACGATGGCTACACCTTC
TRBJ1-5 . TRBV7-6 TRBD1 CASSSGTGGILSNQPQHF TGTGCCAGCAGCTCCGGGACAGGGGGTATCTTAAGCAATCAGCCCCAGCATTTT
TRBJ2-3 . TRBV5-6 TRBD2 CASSRVGLAGGTDTQYF TGTGCCAGCAGTAGAGTGGGACTAGCGGGGGGCACAGATACGCAGTATTTT
TRBJ2-5 . TRBV4-1 . CASSQRTNPNQETQYF TGCGCCAGCAGCCAGAGGACTAACCCGAACCAAGAGACCCAGTACTTC
TRBJ2-7 . TRBV5-4 TRBD2 CASSLGLASEQYF TGTGCCAGCAGCTTGGGACTAGCGAGCGAGCAGTACTTC
TRBJ2-3 medium-sized TRBV7-9 TRBD1 CASSPPDRDADTQYF TGTGCCAGCAGCCCACCCGACAGGGACGCAGATACGCAGTATTTT
TRBJ1-1 . TRBV4-1 TRBD1 CASSQEWPPTGGNTEAFF TGCGCCAGCAGCCAAGAATGGCCTCCGACAGGGGGCAACACTGAAGCTTTCTTT
TRBJ2-7 once TRBV10-2 . CASSEEVSLPYEQYF TGCGCCAGCAGTGAGGAGGTTAGCCTACCCTACGAGCAGTACTTC
TRBJ2-7 . TRBV7-8 . CASSDSPYEQYF TGTGCCAGCAGCGACAGCCCCTACGAGCAGTACTTC
TRBJ1-2 . TRBV2 TRBD1 CASRGTGYGYTF TGTGCCAGCAGAGGGACAGGATATGGCTACACCTTC